The clone carrying this T cell receptor (beta chain) was found many times. Its antigen remains unidentified. This specimen belongs to a study of response to subunit inactivated influenza vaccine. Per germline, CDR1 LGHNA and CDR2 YSLEER. V lost 4 bases, J lost 5 bases, and 10 bases stayed unmatched. The CDR3 is 15 amino acids. TCRdb recomputed calls from the RT-PCR reads with MiXCR, one row per CDR3 protein. The data contain about 830,000 distinct CDR3 sequences, about 18% of them singletons. Broader study findings: Researchers suggested that each seasonal influenza vaccination recruits few new T cells.

The input for sequencing was PBMCs from blood, taken roughly 5 days after vaccination. The clonotype originates from a man in his fifties or sixties who received an inactivated influenza vaccine. This chain connects TRBV4-3 to TRBJ2-7, with TRBD1 matching over 8 bases. This chain's CDR3 is CASSRSWTGTHEQYF. The CDR3, as DNA: TGCGCCAGCAGCCGATCCTGGACAGGGACCCACGAGCAGTACTTC.